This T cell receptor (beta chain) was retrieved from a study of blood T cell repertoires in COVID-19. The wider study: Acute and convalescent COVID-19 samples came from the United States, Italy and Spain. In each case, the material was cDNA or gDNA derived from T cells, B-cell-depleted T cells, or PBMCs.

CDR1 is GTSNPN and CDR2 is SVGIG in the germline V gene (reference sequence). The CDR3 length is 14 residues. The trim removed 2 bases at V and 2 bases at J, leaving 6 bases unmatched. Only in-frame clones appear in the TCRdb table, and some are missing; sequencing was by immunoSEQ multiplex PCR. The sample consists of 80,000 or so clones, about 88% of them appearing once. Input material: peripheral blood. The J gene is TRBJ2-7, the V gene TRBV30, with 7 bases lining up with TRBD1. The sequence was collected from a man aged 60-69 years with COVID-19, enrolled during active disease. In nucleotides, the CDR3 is TGTGCCTGGAGTCAAGACAGGGTTGCCTACGAGCAGTACTTC. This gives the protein CAWSQDRVAYEQYF.